This T cell receptor beta chain was captured by sequencing in a study of cytomegalovirus exposure and HLA in healthy donors. Notes on the study in general: Researchers catalogued 160 or so TCR beta chains as cytomegalovirus-associated. Within an earlier analysis, most TCR beta V segments proved productive either about 90% or about 30% of the time.

Sampled while nominally healthy, donors likely had unrecorded immune exposures. In the PCR, 60 Vbeta and 13 Jbeta primers were used. In the original processing: About 11 million of some 80 million unique TCR beta chains were shared, per a later count. TCRdb's copy holds only in-frame clones and misses some; the assay was immunoSEQ multiplex PCR. V and J calls plus clone size are reproduced from that table; the DNA served to infer D and trimming. The sample carries about 50,000 clones, roughly 80% recorded once. Comment on this clone: What it binds is not known.

Per the germline V gene, CDR1 is SQVTM and CDR2 is ANQGSEA. Trimming cost V 8 bases and J 4 bases, with 12 bases left between them. The CDR3 has 11 amino acids. This TCR came from a woman in her thirties or forties in good health and CMV-seropositive. The J gene is TRBJ2-7, the V gene TRBV29-1; D not resolved. Sequenced: PBMCs. In nucleotides, the CDR3 is TGCAGCCCGAAACGAGTTTACGAGCAGTACTTC. Amino acid sequence: CSPKRVYEQYF.